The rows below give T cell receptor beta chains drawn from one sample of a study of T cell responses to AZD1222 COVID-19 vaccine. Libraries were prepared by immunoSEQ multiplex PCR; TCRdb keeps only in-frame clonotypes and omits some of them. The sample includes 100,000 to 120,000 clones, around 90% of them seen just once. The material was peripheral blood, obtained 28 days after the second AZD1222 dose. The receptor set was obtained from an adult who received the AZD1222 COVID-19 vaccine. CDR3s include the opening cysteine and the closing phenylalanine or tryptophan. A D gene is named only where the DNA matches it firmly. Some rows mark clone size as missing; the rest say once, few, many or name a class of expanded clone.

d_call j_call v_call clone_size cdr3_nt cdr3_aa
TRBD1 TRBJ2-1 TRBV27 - TGTGCCAGCAGTGTTCTGGGACAGGGGTTCAATGAGCAGTTCTTC CASSVLGQGFNEQFF
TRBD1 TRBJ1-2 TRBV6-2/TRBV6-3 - TGTGCCAGCAGTTACGCCGGGACAGGCTATGGCTACACCTTC CASSYAGTGYGYTF
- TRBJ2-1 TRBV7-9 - TGTGCCAGCAGCTTAGCGCAGGACAATGAGCAGTTCTTC CASSLAQDNEQFF
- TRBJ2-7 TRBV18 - TGTGCCAGCTCACCATCGACAGGATCCTACGAGCAGTACTTC CASSPSTGSYEQYF
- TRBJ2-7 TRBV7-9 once TGTGCCAGCAGCTTAACAGATGACGAGCAGTACTTC CASSLTDDEQYF
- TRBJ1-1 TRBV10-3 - TGTGCCATCAGTGAGTCAGGGGGGAACACTGAAGCTTTCTTT CAISESGGNTEAFF
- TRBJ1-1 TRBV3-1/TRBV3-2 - TGTGTCGTCCGAGAGGGAACTGAAGCTTTCTTT CVVREGTEAFF
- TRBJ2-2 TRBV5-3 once TGTGCCAGAAGCTTGGGTCTGACTAGGACCATCGGGGAGCTGTTTTTT CARSLGLTRTIGELFF
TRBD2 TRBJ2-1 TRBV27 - TGTGCCAGCAGTCTTTACCTACTAGCGGGAAGACGGCATGAGCAGTTCTTC CASSLYLLAGRRHEQFF
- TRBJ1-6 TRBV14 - TGTGCCAGCAGCCAAGTAGGGGTTCATTCACCCCTCCACTTT CASSQVGVHSPLHF
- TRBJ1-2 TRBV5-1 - TGCGCCAGCAGCTTGTCGGCAGATAACTATGGCTACACCTTC CASSLSADNYGYTF
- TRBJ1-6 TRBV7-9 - TGTGCCACTCAGCCCGTAGACAGGAATTCACCCCTCCACTTT CATQPVDRNSPLHF
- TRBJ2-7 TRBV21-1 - TGTGCCAGCAGCACAACTGAGGCCCAGCTCCGGGGGACAGAAGCTCAGACCTACGAGCAGTACTTC CASSTTEAQLRGTEAQTYEQYF
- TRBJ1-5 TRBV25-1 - TGTGCCAGCAGTGAACCGTTTAACACTCAGCCCCAGCATTTT CASSEPFNTQPQHF
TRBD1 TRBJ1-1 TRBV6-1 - TGTGCCAGCAGTGAAGCAGGCCGGACAGGGAACACTGAAGCTTTCTTT CASSEAGRTGNTEAFF
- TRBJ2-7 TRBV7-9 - TGTGCCAGCAGCTTACCCGAGCCCGAAAAATACGAGCAGTACTTC CASSLPEPEKYEQYF
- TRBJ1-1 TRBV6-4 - TGTGCCAGCAGTGACTCTCAGGGTGGTACTGAAGCTTTCTTT CASSDSQGGTEAFF
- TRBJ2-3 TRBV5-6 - TGTGCCAGCAGCTTGGACCTGGATACGCAGTATTTT CASSLDLDTQYF
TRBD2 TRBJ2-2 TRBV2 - TGTGCCAGCAGGGGGGGGACGGCGAACACCGGGGAGCTGTTTTTT CASRGGTANTGELFF
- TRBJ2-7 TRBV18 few TGTGCCAGCTCACCCCCAGGACACCCGAGCTCCTACGAGCAGTACTTC CASSPPGHPSSYEQYF
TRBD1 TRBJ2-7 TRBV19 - TGTGCCAGTAGTCGGCTCAGGGGGTCCTACGAGCAGTACTTC CASSRLRGSYEQYF
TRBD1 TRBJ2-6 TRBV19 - TGTGCCAGTAGTACGAGGACAGGGACGAGCTCTGGGGCCAACGTCCTGACTTTC CASSTRTGTSSGANVLTF
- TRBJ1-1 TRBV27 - TGTGCCAGCAGGACCTGGGACATGAACACTGAAGCTTTCTTT CASRTWDMNTEAFF
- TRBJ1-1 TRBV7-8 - TGTGCCAGCAGGACACTCTTGAACACTGAAGCTTTCTTT CASRTLLNTEAFF
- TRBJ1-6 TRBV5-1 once TGCGCCAGCAGCTTGTCACAGGGTCCTATACATTCACCCCTCCACTTT CASSLSQGPIHSPLHF
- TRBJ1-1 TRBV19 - TGTGCCAGTAGTTTGATGGGCACTGAAGCTTTCTTT CASSLMGTEAFF
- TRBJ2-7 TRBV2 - TGTGCCAGCAGTGAACAGGACTACGAGCAGTACTTC CASSEQDYEQYF
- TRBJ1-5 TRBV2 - TGTGCCAGCAGTGAGATAGCAGGATATGCGGAGCCCCAGCATTTT CASSEIAGYAEPQHF
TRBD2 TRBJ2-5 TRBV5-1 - TGCGCCAGCAGCTTGGGCGGGGAGGGTGAGACCCAGTACTTC CASSLGGEGETQYF
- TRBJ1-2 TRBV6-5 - TGTGCCAGCAGCCCCGAAATCGGCTATGGCTACACCTTC CASSPEIGYGYTF
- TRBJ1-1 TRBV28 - TGTGCCAGCAGTCCAGCAGCCACAGGGACGGTGTTAGCTTTCTTT CASSPAATGTVLAFF